Only one count was recorded for the clone carrying this T cell receptor (beta chain). The data were produced by immunoSEQ multiplex PCR, yet TCRdb's version contains in-frame clones alone and is incomplete. The repertoire holds 25,000 to 30,000 clones, around 86% seen once, with about 26% in the top ten. The sample belongs to a study of blood T cell repertoires in COVID-19. The material sequenced was peripheral blood. The TCR was taken from a human donor in a cohort sampled during active COVID-19.

This CDR3 reads CASREGGKGNTIYF. The CDR3 DNA is TGCGCCAGCAGAGAAGGGGGAAAAGGAAACACCATATATTTT. The chain joins TRBV4-1 to TRBJ1-3, with D possibly matching TRBD1 (6 bases). CDR3 length: 14 residues. Trimming removed 6 bases from V and 4 bases from J, with 13 bases in between. CDR1 is MGHRA and CDR2 is YSYEKL in the germline V gene.